This T cell receptor beta chain was sequenced in a study of T cells after yellow fever vaccination. Worth noting for this clonotype: What it binds is not known.

TCRdb reprocessed the 5' RACE reads via MiXCR and lists one record per CDR3 protein. The sample records a few hundred thousand distinct CDR3 sequences, roughly 9% being singletons. General observations from the study: Re-detected after boosting: most primary clones, about 95% of CD4 and about 85% of CD8.

The TCR sequence derives from a man younger than 30 who received the YFV17D yellow fever vaccine. The sequences come from CD4+ T cells sorted from PBMCs, collected 5 days after the yellow fever booster vaccination.

The CDR3 DNA sequence: TGTGCCACCAGCAGAGGTCGGACAGGGTTTAGCACAGATACGCAGTATTTT. It encodes CATSRGRTGFSTDTQYF. The chain couples TRBV15 to TRBJ2-3, with 8 bases matching TRBD1. In germline, CDR1 is LNHNV, CDR2 YYDKDF (reference sequence). V lost 1 base and J lost 0; bases outside the gene matches: 6. The CDR3 is 17 residues long.